The rows below give T cell receptor beta chains drawn from one sample of a study of cytomegalovirus exposure and HLA in healthy donors. The data were produced by immunoSEQ multiplex PCR, yet TCRdb's version contains in-frame clones alone and is incomplete. With around 100,000 clones in the sample, the ten largest clones hold approximately 6.8%. The sequencing input was PBMCs. Receptor source: a middle-aged man in good health and CMV-seropositive. CDR3s include the opening cysteine and the closing phenylalanine or tryptophan. D genes are given only for firm matches.

V gene	D gene	J gene	CDR3 DNA	CDR3 protein
TRBV9	NA	TRBJ2-1	TGTGCCAGCAGCCCCCCATTAGCGGAAGAGCAGTTCTTC	CASSPPLAEEQFF
TRBV7-2	NA	TRBJ1-2	TGTGCCAGCAGCCCGGGGGGGGCCTCCCAACTTAACTATGGCTACACCTTC	CASSPGGASQLNYGYTF
TRBV10-3	TRBD2	TRBJ2-7	TGTGCCATCAGGGGCCTAGCGGGAGATCTATACGAGCAGTACTTC	CAIRGLAGDLYEQYF
TRBV10-3	TRBD2	TRBJ2-7	TGTGCCATCAGTGACTCTAGCGGTCCCAACCCCACCTACGAGCAGTACTTC	CAISDSSGPNPTYEQYF
TRBV19	NA	TRBJ1-2	TGTGCCAGTAGTATAGTACAGGGTAACTATGGCTACACCTTC	CASSIVQGNYGYTF
TRBV10-3	TRBD1	TRBJ2-7	TGTGCCATCAGTCAGGACCGGGACAGCGCCTACGAGCAGTACTTC	CAISQDRDSAYEQYF
TRBV19	NA	TRBJ2-5	TGTGCCAGTAGTATGGGCAGCCAAGAGACCCAGTACTTC	CASSMGSQETQYF
TRBV27	NA	TRBJ1-1	TGTGCCAGCAGTTTGTCGGGGGGACTAATGAACACTGAAGCTTTCTTT	CASSLSGGLMNTEAFF
TRBV7-9	NA	TRBJ2-1	TGTGCCAGCAGTTTGACATTGAATGAGCAGTTCTTC	CASSLTLNEQFF
TRBV19	NA	TRBJ2-7	TGTGCCAGCTCGGCGGGACGGACCCTGGGCGAGCAGTACTTC	CASSAGRTLGEQYF
TRBV30	NA	TRBJ2-7	TGTGCCTGGAGAACTTGGGCCATGTCACCCGGCTACGAGCAGTACTTC	CAWRTWAMSPGYEQYF